This TCR beta chain was observed in a study of cytomegalovirus exposure and HLA in healthy donors. Whole-study findings and limits: In a later analysis, parvovirus B19, influenza, CMV and Epstein-Barr virus appeared linked to several top co-occurrence clusters. In vitro experiments confirmed that three CMV-associated chains were specific for CMV antigens.

The primer mix had 60 Vbeta and 13 Jbeta primers. Some clones are missing from TCRdb's copy, which holds only in-frame ones; the method was immunoSEQ multiplex PCR. The data hold about 150,000 clones, with around 79% observed a single time. As concerns this clone: Its antigen is not known.

What was sequenced was PBMCs. The sequence derives from a man between 25 and 39 years old in good health and CMV-seropositive.

CDR3 bases: TGTGCCAGCAACTTGGGACTTCGGGCAGATACGCAGTATTTT. This encodes CASNLGLRADTQYF. This rearrangement joins TRBV2 to TRBJ2-3, with a tentative D call TRBD2 (6 bases). The CDR3 has 14 amino acids. V lost 7 bases, J lost 4 bases, and 15 bases lay in between. The germline V gene has CDR1 SNHLY and CDR2 FYNNEI.